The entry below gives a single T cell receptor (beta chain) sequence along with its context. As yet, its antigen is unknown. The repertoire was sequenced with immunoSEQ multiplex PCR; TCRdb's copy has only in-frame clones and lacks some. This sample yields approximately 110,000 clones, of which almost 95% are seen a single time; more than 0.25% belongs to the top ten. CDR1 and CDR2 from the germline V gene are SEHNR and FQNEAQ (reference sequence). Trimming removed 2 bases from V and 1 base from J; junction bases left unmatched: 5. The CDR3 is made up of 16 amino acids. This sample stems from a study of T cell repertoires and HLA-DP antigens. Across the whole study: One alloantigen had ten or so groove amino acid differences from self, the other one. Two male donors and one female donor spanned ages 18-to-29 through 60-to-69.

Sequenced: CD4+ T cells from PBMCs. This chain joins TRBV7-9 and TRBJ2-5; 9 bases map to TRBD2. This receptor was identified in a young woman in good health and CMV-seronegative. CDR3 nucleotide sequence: TGTGCCAGCAGCTTAATTTCTAGCGGGGCCCAAGAGACCCAGTACTTC. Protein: CASSLISSGAQETQYF.